What follows are 28 T cell receptor beta chains derived from one specimen sequenced in a study of blood T cell repertoires in COVID-19. Assay used: immunoSEQ multiplex PCR; TCRdb lists only in-frame clones, some missing. The repertoire holds some 130,000 clones, with around nine tenths as singletons. The material sequenced was peripheral blood. The receptor source for this set is a man between 60 and 75 years old with COVID-19, enrolled during active disease.

The rearrangement joins TRBV27 to TRBJ2-1; 9 bases fit TRBD1. The CDR3 contains 13 residues. From germline, CDR1 is MNHEY and CDR2 SMNVEV (reference sequence). Trimming cost V 3 bases and J 9 bases; bases outside gene matches: 3. This CDR3 reads CASSFYRGREQFF. For the CDR3, the DNA is TGTGCCAGCAGTTTCTACAGGGGGCGTGAGCAGTTCTTC.

The table lists this clone with a count of one. This chain joins TRBV5-1 and TRBJ2-3; the D gene is possibly TRBD2 (7 bases). V gave up 4 bases and J gave up 1 base, with 16 bases separating them. Germline lookup yields CDR1 SGHRS and CDR2 YFSETQ. The CDR3 has 16 amino acids. The CDR3 sequence is CASSPSGGFGTDTQYF. Here the CDR3 DNA reads TGCGCCAGCAGCCCCTCGGGGGGCTTTGGCACAGATACGCAGTATTTT.

The chain links TRBV25-1 to TRBJ2-4; D call uncertain. The V gene lost 8 bases and the J gene lost 6 bases, with 14 bases spanning the gap. This CDR3 is built from 13 residues. Germline V gene data show CDR1 as MGHDK and CDR2 as SYGVNS. The CDR3, as DNA: TGTGCCAGCTCCCCCGGAGCTTCAAACATTCAGTACTTC. As protein: CASSPGASNIQYF.

This clone was picked up a small number of times. V is TRBV5-4 and J is TRBJ1-1; the match to TRBD1 covers 11 bases. Germline CDR1 is SGHNT and CDR2 is YYREEE (reference sequence). Trimming removed 4 bases from V and 0 bases from J; junction bases left unmatched: 5. The CDR3 has 16 residues. For the CDR3, the DNA is TGTGCCAGCAGCCTCGGACAGGGGGCGGTGAACACTGAAGCTTTCTTT. It encodes CASSLGQGAVNTEAFF.

The chain uses TRBV5-6 and TRBJ1-1, with 7 bases aligning to TRBD1. The CDR3 spans 12 residues. With V trimmed by 4 bases and J by 7 bases, 4 bases remained unmatched. Looked up from germline, CDR1 is SGHDT and CDR2 is YYEEEE. CDR3 nucleotides: TGTGCCAGCAGCCCGGGACAGCTTGAAGCTTTCTTT. Its protein product is CASSPGQLEAFF.

The chain combines TRBV19 with TRBJ1-1, with D maybe TRBD1 (5 bases). This CDR3 region has 14 residues. CDR1 LNHDA and CDR2 SQIVND come from the germline V gene (reference sequence). V lost 2 bases, J lost 10 bases, and 17 bases lay in between. In nucleotides, the CDR3 is TGTGCCAGTAGTATACCGTCCGGGGGAGGTGCAGCTTTCTTT. It is translated as CASSIPSGGGAAFF.

This chain connects TRBV11-2 to TRBJ2-3; D may be TRBD2 (7 bases). Germline lookup yields CDR1 SGHAT and CDR2 FQNNGV. V lost 0 bases and J lost 2, with 15 bases in between. The CDR3 is made up of 17 amino acids. CDR3 DNA: TGTGCCAGCAGCTTAGATTGGAGGGGGGGGCCCACAGATACGCAGTATTTT. It encodes CASSLDWRGGPTDTQYF.

The J gene is TRBJ2-1, the V gene TRBV6-2 or TRBV6-3, with 7 bases matching TRBD2. V trimming: 1 base; J trimming: 5 bases; junction bases outside the gene matches: 17. Germline loops: CDR1 MNHEY, CDR2 SVGEGT. There are 19 residues in the CDR3. The CDR3 sequence is CASSYWSLADWGGDNEQFF. CDR3 DNA: TGTGCCAGCAGTTACTGGAGTCTAGCGGACTGGGGTGGGGACAATGAGCAGTTCTTC.

The CDR3 DNA sequence: TGTGCCACCAGCAGAGCAAGCGAGAGACAAGAGACCCAGTACTTC. This codes for CATSRASERQETQYF. The rearrangement uses TRBV15 and TRBJ2-5; no definite D call. CDR1 LNHNV and CDR2 YYDKDF come from the germline V gene (reference sequence). The CDR3 length is 15 residues. The germline V and J ends were trimmed by 1 base and 2 bases, with 11 bases remaining between them.

The chain recombines TRBV5-1 with TRBJ1-1, with TRBD1 matching 8 bases. Germline V gene sequence: CDR1 SGHRS, CDR2 YFSETQ. The CDR3 is made up of 17 amino acids. V lost 3 bases to trimming and J lost 4 bases; unmatched junction nucleotides: 14. The chain's CDR3 is CASSSEPKTGGVTEAFF. CDR3 sequence (DNA): TGCGCCAGCAGCTCGGAACCTAAAACAGGGGGGGTCACTGAAGCTTTCTTT. Variable domain in full (rest from reference TRBV5-1 and TRBJ1-1): KAGVTQTPRYLIKTRGQQVTLSCSPISGHRSVSWYQQTPGQGLQFLFEYFSETQRNKGNFPGRFSGRQFSNSRSEMNVSTLELGDSALYLCASSSEPKTGGVTEAFFGQGTRLTVV.

V usage is TRBV29-1 and J usage is TRBJ1-2, with D perhaps TRBD1 (6 bases). The CDR3 runs to 12 residues. Germline CDR1 and CDR2: SQVTM and ANQGSEA. V was shortened by 7 bases and J by 4 bases, with 13 bases between the two germline ends. The CDR3 bases are TGCAGCGCGGTACAGGGAGTCTATGGCTACACCTTC. This sequence encodes CSAVQGVYGYTF.

The rearrangement links TRBV6-5 to TRBJ2-3; D is uncertain. The CDR3 is 15 residues long. V was clipped by 9 bases and J by 2 bases, with 18 bases between them. Germline V gives CDR1 MNHEY, CDR2 SVGAGI. Written as DNA, the CDR3 is TGTGCCAGTTTCTCGCCCTCCTACTCCACAGATACGCAGTATTTT. The encoded protein is CASFSPSYSTDTQYF.

This chain links TRBV14 with TRBJ1-2; perhaps TRBD1 as D (6 bases). Trimming cost V 5 bases and J 4 bases, with 17 bases left between them. CDR3 size: 15 residues. Germline values: CDR1 SGHDN, CDR2 FVKESK. CDR3 DNA sequence: TGTGCCAGCAGCTTAGTTGGGGGCGCTGGCTATGGCTACACCTTC. It translates to CASSLVGGAGYGYTF.

The rearrangement uses TRBV6-6 and TRBJ1-1; 10 nucleotides align to TRBD1. CDR3 length: 15 amino acids. Looked up from germline, CDR1 is MNHNY and CDR2 is SVGAGI (reference sequence). After removal of 5 bases from V and 3 bases from J, the junction contained 6 bases not matched to a gene. Here the CDR3 DNA reads TGTGCCAGCAGTGGACAGGGGGGATCGGACACTGAAGCTTTCTTT. Translating gives CASSGQGGSDTEAFF.

In this sample, this clone turned up once. The genes are TRBV5-4 and TRBJ1-3, with 7 bases fitting TRBD1. The germline V gene has CDR1 SGHNT and CDR2 YYREEE (reference sequence). Losses at the gene ends were 4 bases for V and 4 bases for J; bases not matched to a gene: 17. The CDR3 extends over 18 amino acids. The CDR3 sequence is CASSQGVTRGSLGNTIYF. CDR3 nucleotide sequence: TGTGCCAGCAGCCAGGGGGTTACCCGGGGCTCGTTAGGAAACACCATATATTTT.

CDR3 sequence reads: CASSSRAPSTYGYTF. The CDR3 region has the DNA TGTGCCAGTAGTAGCAGGGCCCCATCCACCTATGGCTACACCTTC. V usage is TRBV19 and J usage is TRBJ1-2; tentatively, D is TRBD1 (5 bases). In germline, CDR1 is LNHDA, CDR2 SQIVND (reference sequence). The ends were cut back, 4 bases at V and 4 bases at J, with 16 bases in the middle. This CDR3 region has 15 residues.

This clone was detected only once. The V call is TRBV7-3, the J call TRBJ2-7, with 9 bases aligning to TRBD2. This CDR3 comprises 15 residues. V was pared by 5 bases and J by 4 bases, with 9 bases of the junction left unmatched. CDR1 SGHTA and CDR2 FQGTGA come from the germline V gene. The CDR3 bases are TGTGCCAGCAGCCCACAGCGGGGGGCCTTTTACGAGCAGTACTTC. Protein: CASSPQRGAFYEQYF.

The V and J genes are TRBV28 and TRBJ2-7; D possibly corresponds to TRBD1 (6 bases). Germline CDR1 reads MDHEN; CDR2 reads SYDVKM. With 3 bases removed from V and 4 bases from J, the gap between germline ends came to 10 bases. The CDR3 loop spans 13 amino acids. The CDR3 DNA follows: TGTGCCAGCAGTTTGGACAGTTTATACGAGCAGTACTTC. As protein: CASSLDSLYEQYF.

The rearrangement links TRBV5-5 to TRBJ1-5; tentative D call: TRBD1 (6 bases). Per the germline V gene, CDR1 is SGHKS and CDR2 is YYEKEE (reference sequence). The length of the CDR3 is 14 residues. V gave up 1 base and J gave up 6 bases, with 11 bases separating them. The CDR3 DNA sequence: TGTGCCAGCAGCTTGTACAGGGAAGGTCAGCCCCAGCATTTT. Translated, it gives CASSLYREGQPQHF. Full variable domain (missing parts from reference TRBV5-5 and TRBJ1-5): DAGVTQSPTHLIKTRGQQVTLRCSPISGHKSVSWYQQVLGQGPQFIFQYYEKEERGRGNFPDRFSARQFPNYSSELNVNALLLGDSALYLCASSLYREGQPQHFGDGTRLSIL.

The chain employs TRBV6-2 or TRBV6-3 and TRBJ1-1; D uncertain. The CDR3 has 13 residues. Trimming removed 2 bases from V and 5 bases from J, with 9 bases in between. In germline, CDR1 is MNHEY, CDR2 SVGEGT. The chain's CDR3 is CASSYRGETEAFF. CDR3 nucleotide sequence: TGTGCCAGCAGTTACCGGGGAGAAACTGAAGCTTTCTTT.

The CDR3 sequence is CASSLRQGRSGNTIYF. DNA of the CDR3: TGTGCCAGCAGCTTGCGGCAGGGTAGGTCCGGAAACACCATATATTTT. The chain is built from TRBV13 and TRBJ1-3, with D possibly matching TRBD1 (5 bases). The germline V gene encodes CDR1 PRHDT and CDR2 FYEKMQ (reference sequence). The CDR3 runs to 16 residues. The ends were cut back, 3 bases at V and 4 bases at J, with 16 bases in the middle.

The chain carries TRBV7-3 and TRBJ1-1; D is possibly TRBD1 (5 bases). Germline-derived CDR1 and CDR2 are SGHTA and FQGTGA. The CDR3 covers 13 residues. The germline V and J ends were trimmed by 5 bases and 2 bases, with 9 bases remaining between them. The CDR3 loop is CASSDTGNTEAFF. The CDR3 nucleotides are TGTGCCAGCAGCGATACAGGCAACACTGAAGCTTTCTTT.

The rearrangement joins TRBV18 to TRBJ2-3; 7 positions agree with TRBD1. The CDR3 extends over 16 amino acids. V lost 4 bases to trimming and J lost 0 bases; unmatched junction nucleotides: 7. Germline V gene sequence: CDR1 KGHSH, CDR2 LQKENI. CDR3: CASSHEQGISTDTQYF. DNA of the CDR3: TGTGCCAGCTCACACGAACAGGGGATTAGCACAGATACGCAGTATTTT.

This chain links TRBV19 with TRBJ1-5; 7 bases align to TRBD1. The CDR3 covers 16 residues. The V and J ends lost 1 base and 2 bases, in that order; junction bases with no gene match: 5. Germline values: CDR1 LNHDA, CDR2 SQIVND (reference sequence). The CDR3 bases are TGTGCCAGTAGTATAGCTAGACAGGGTGGCAATCAGCCCCAGCATTTT. This codes for CASSIARQGGNQPQHF.

The chain carries TRBV5-4 and TRBJ1-4, with a tentative D call TRBD1 (6 bases). Trimming shortened V by 7 bases and J by 6 bases, and 22 bases separated the two germline ends. The V gene's germline CDR1 is SGHNT and CDR2 YYREEE (reference sequence). CDR3 length equals 16 residues. The CDR3 protein is CASGPGHGLGDEKLFF. CDR3 in DNA: TGTGCCAGCGGGCCGGGACACGGCCTTGGAGATGAAAAACTGTTTTTT.

This chain links TRBV10-3 with TRBJ1-1; TRBD1 matches at 10 bases. This CDR3 spans 14 amino acids. CDR1 and CDR2 from the germline V gene are ENHRY and SYGVKD. V shed 3 bases and J 9 bases; nucleotides not matched to a gene: 7. The CDR3 sequence is CAISDMDRGFKAFF. The CDR3 region has the DNA TGTGCCATCAGTGACATGGACAGGGGGTTCAAAGCTTTCTTT.

CDR3 nucleotides: TGTGCCAGCAGCTACATACAGGGCACGAACACTGAAGCTTTCTTT. It yields the protein CASSYIQGTNTEAFF. This sequence joins TRBV5-4 and TRBJ1-1; D is possibly TRBD1 (6 bases). Trimming removed 3 bases from V and 1 base from J, with 13 bases in between. From germline, CDR1 is SGHNT and CDR2 YYREEE (reference sequence). The CDR3 contains 15 residues.

The chain joins TRBV3-1 (or the pseudogene TRBV3-2) to TRBJ1-2; tentatively, D is TRBD1 (6 bases). The V gene's germline CDR1 is LGHDT and CDR2 YNNKEL (reference sequence). The CDR3 is 14 amino acids. Trimming took 0 bases from V and 8 from J, leaving 13 bases between them. The CDR3: CASSQDPGDKGYTF. The CDR3 DNA is TGTGCCAGCAGCCAAGATCCAGGGGATAAGGGCTACACCTTC.